The 19 T cell receptor beta chains below were found in one sample sequenced in a study of human T cells and chemical hapten exposure (dated by TCRdb to the early 2020s). Library method: RACE. TCRdb names NextSeq 500 as the instrument used. TCRdb reran the public reads through fastp at Q25 and MiXCR, keeping productive beta chains. CDR3 protein sequences are deduplicated, and each keeps its most common genes and DNA. The sample includes some 81,000 distinct CDR3 sequences, with approximately 8% observed a single time. The ten most abundant clones make up roughly 1.5% of the sample. Per the publication, the time point label means: patch test 1, 2 weeks after DPC sensitization. This specimen's treatment or condition label, per the study, means: therapeutic diphenylcyclopropenone sensitization with weekly scalp DPC. This specimen was whole blood, taken in connection with sensitization to the hapten diphenylcyclopropenone (DPC). These receptors were obtained from a woman in her 30s with alopecia areata. Some clones in this sample may be carry-over from other donors' samples.

This clonotype showed up many times. Germline and junction disagree at one end, which may indicate a read error. The chain carries TRBV12-3 or TRBV12-4 and TRBJ1-2, with D unclear. This CDR3 region has 12 residues. The CDR3 is CASSLFSVSALF. CDR3 nucleotides: TGTGCCAGCAGTTTATTTAGTGTCAGTGCCCTTTTC.

The sample holds many counts of this clonotype. The V call is TRBV29-1, the J call TRBJ2-5, with D perhaps TRBD2 (5 bases). CDR1 is SQVTM and CDR2 is ANQGSEA in the germline V gene. Between the trimmed V and J ends, which lost 6 bases and 1 base, there was a span of 9 bases. The CDR3 loop spans 12 amino acids. The CDR3 DNA is TGCAGCGTCGGGGTAACCCAAGAGACCCAGTACTTC. As protein: CSVGVTQETQYF.

This rearrangement joins TRBV5-6 to TRBJ2-3, with a weak D call TRBD1 (8 bases). CDR1 and CDR2 (germline): SGHDT, YYEEEE. Trimming left V 3 bases short and J 4 bases short, with 18 bases between. The CDR3 extends over 16 amino acids. The CDR3: CASSSKTGGVPDTQYF. In nucleotides, the CDR3 is TGTGCCAGCAGCTCCAAAACAGGGGGGGTACCAGATACGCAGTATTTT. Using reference TRBV5-6 and TRBJ2-3 for the parts outside the CDR3, the full variable domain is DAGVTQSPTHLIKTRGQQVTLRCSPKSGHDTVSWYQQALGQGPQFIFQYYEEEERQRGNFPDRFSGHQFPNYSSELNVNALLLGDSALYLCASSSKTGGVPDTQYFGPGTRLTVL.

The V gene is TRBV29-1, the J gene TRBJ1-1; TRBD1 aligns across 9 bases. Germline V gene data show CDR1 as SQVTM and CDR2 as ANQGSEA. The CDR3 has 13 amino acids. The ends lost 7 bases at V and 5 bases at J; junction bases unmatched: 8. This CDR3 is CSDLRQGVTEAFF. CDR3 nucleotide sequence: TGCAGCGATCTTCGACAGGGGGTGACTGAAGCTTTCTTT.

This clonotype was recorded a few times. The CDR3 bases are TGCAGCGTTGGGGACAGGGCCGGGGAGCTGTTTTTT. Translated, it gives CSVGDRAGELFF. The chain joins TRBV29-1 to TRBJ2-2; 9 bases agree with TRBD1. Germline V gene sequence: CDR1 SQVTM, CDR2 ANQGSEA. V lost 4 bases, J lost 6 bases, and 0 bases stayed unmatched. The CDR3 runs 12 residues.

This clonotype was seen more than once but under ten times. This chain connects TRBV29-1 to TRBJ1-1, with 7 bases fitting TRBD1. The CDR3 is 13 amino acids. The junction had 2 bases not matched to a gene; V was cut back by 0 bases and J by 4 bases. CDR1 is SQVTM, CDR2 ANQGSEA, per germline. The chain's CDR3 is CSVEEQGSTEAFF. CDR3 nucleotides: TGCAGCGTTGAAGAACAGGGGAGCACTGAAGCTTTCTTT.

This clonotype was recorded a few times. The junction differs from germline at one of its ends, possibly a read error. V gene TRBV5-1 combines with J gene TRBJ1-2; D gene uncertain. Germline loops: CDR1 SGHRS, CDR2 YFSETQ. The CDR3 is 14 amino acids. The CDR3 loop is CASSLGTGLYGYTF. The CDR3 DNA follows: TGCGCCAGCAGCTTGGGAACCGGACTCTATGGCTATACCTTC.

This clonotype showed up many times. The rearrangement links TRBV10-3 to TRBJ2-7, with 7 bases matching TRBD2. The ends lost 4 bases at V and 0 bases at J; junction bases unmatched: 6. The germline gives CDR1 ENHRY, CDR2 SYGVKD. The length of the CDR3 is 15 residues. The DNA of the CDR3 is TGTGCCATCAGTGGTCCTAGCGGTGACTCCTACGAGCAGTACTTC. Translated: CAISGPSGDSYEQYF.

This clonotype appeared many times. The V and J genes are TRBV20-1 and TRBJ2-1, with D possibly matching TRBD1 (6 bases). Germline CDR1 and CDR2: DFQATT and SNEGSKA (reference sequence). The length of the CDR3 is 14 residues. The V and J ends lost 5 bases and 2 bases respectively, with 13 bases between them. The CDR3 nucleotides read TGCAGTGCTTCGGGACAAGAGGCCTACAATGAGCAGTTCTTC. It is translated as CSASGQEAYNEQFF.

This clonotype was observed a single time. CDR3: CASGLRRGIAEAFF. Written as DNA, the CDR3 is TGTGCTAGTGGTTTGAGGAGGGGGATAGCTGAAGCTTTCTTT. The chain links TRBV12-5 to TRBJ1-1; tentatively, D is TRBD1 (6 bases). This CDR3 is 14 amino acids long. The germline CDR1 and CDR2 sequences are LGHNT and FRNRAP. Trimming pared 2 bases from V and 6 bases from J, leaving 13 bases between.

A few counts support this clonotype. The chain recombines TRBV7-8 with TRBJ1-5, with D possibly TRBD1 on 5 matching bases. The V end lost 2 bases, the J end lost 4 bases, and 15 bases lay between the germline ends. The CDR3 extends over 16 amino acids. Germline loops: CDR1 SGHVS, CDR2 FQNEAQ. The DNA for the CDR3 is TGTGCCAGCAGCTTACGCGAGTCCGGGGGGAATCAGCCCCAGCATTTT. It specifies CASSLRESGGNQPQHF.

Many counts were recorded for this clonotype. This chain connects TRBV6-1 to TRBJ1-5; TRBD1 might be the D (5 bases). Germline V gene sequence: CDR1 MNHNS, CDR2 SASEGT. The CDR3 is 17 residues long. The ends were cut back, 0 bases at V and 6 bases at J, with 18 bases in the middle. CDR3 nucleotide sequence: TGTGCCAGCAGTGAAGCGGAAGCTAGGGACGGACGTCAGCCCCAGCATTTT. The encoded protein is CASSEAEARDGRQPQHF.

This chain connects TRBV27 to TRBJ1-2; D gene unclear. The CDR3 loop spans 13 amino acids. Germline CDR1 and CDR2: MNHEY and SMNVEV (reference sequence). The V and J ends lost 2 bases and 3 bases respectively, with 7 bases between them. For the CDR3, the DNA is TGTGCCAGCAGTTTAGGCCGACACTATGGCTACACCTTC. Encoded protein: CASSLGRHYGYTF.

This clonotype appeared a single time. The rearrangement joins TRBV7-3 to TRBJ1-4; D uncertain. This CDR3 region has 23 residues. From germline, CDR1 is SGHTA and CDR2 FQGTGA. Trimming took 2 bases from V and 4 from J, leaving 35 bases between them. The CDR3 loop reads CASSLGSGNSHKPPAKNNEKLFF. As DNA, the CDR3 is TGTGCCAGCAGCTTAGGGTCGGGGAATTCCCATAAACCCCCAGCGAAGAATAATGAAAAACTGTTTTTT.

This clonotype turned up a few times. This rearrangement joins TRBV5-1 to TRBJ2-7; D remains unclear. Germline CDR1 SGHRS, CDR2 YFSETQ. The ends were cut back, 5 bases at V and 2 bases at J, with 14 bases in the middle. The CDR3 runs 14 residues. The CDR3 region has the DNA TGCGCCAGCAGTGTGTCCAAACCCACCTACGAGCAGTACTTC. Translation: CASSVSKPTYEQYF.

V gene TRBV30 combines with J gene TRBJ2-3, with 13 bases fitting TRBD2. Germline assignment: CDR1 GTSNPN and CDR2 SVGIG (reference sequence). The CDR3 loop spans 14 amino acids. V lost 8 bases to trimming and J lost 3 bases; unmatched junction nucleotides: 5. This CDR3 reads CAETSGGATDTQYF. In DNA, the CDR3 is TGTGCCGAAACTAGCGGGGGGGCAACAGATACGCAGTATTTT.

The table lists this clonotype with many counts. The chain joins TRBV11-2 to TRBJ2-7; 7 nucleotides align to TRBD1. After removal of 1 base from V and 1 base from J, the junction contained 7 bases not matched to a gene. Germline CDR1 is SGHAT and CDR2 is FQNNGV. The CDR3 is 16 amino acids. Here the CDR3 DNA reads TGTGCCAGCAGCTTAGTTGGGACAGAAGCTTCCTACGAGCAGTACTTC. Its protein product is CASSLVGTEASYEQYF. The full variable domain, with the rest looked up from reference TRBV11-2 and TRBJ2-7, is EAGVAQSPRYKIIEKRQSVAFWCNPISGHATLYWYQQILGQGPKLLIQFQNNGVVDDSQLPKDRFSAERLKGVDSTLKIQPAKLEDSAVYLCASSLVGTEASYEQYFGPGTRLTVT.

This clonotype showed up many times. V and J are TRBV10-2 and TRBJ1-6; 7 positions match TRBD1. The ends lost 6 bases at V and 7 bases at J; junction bases unmatched: 6. Germline lookup yields CDR1 WSHSY and CDR2 SAAADI. This CDR3 is 14 amino acids long. The CDR3 bases are TGCGCCAGCAGGCTCCAGGGGGGAAATTCACCCCTCCACTTT. Translation gives CASRLQGGNSPLHF.

The chain recombines TRBV5-1 with TRBJ1-1; 8 positions match TRBD1. This CDR3 contains 14 residues. Germline CDR1 reads SGHRS; CDR2 reads YFSETQ. The J segment lost 2 bases and the V segment lost 4 bases, leaving 4 bases of the junction unmatched. The CDR3 DNA is TGCGCCAGCAGCATGGGACAGGTAAACACTGAAGCTTTCTTT. Translated: CASSMGQVNTEAFF.